The 23 T cell receptor beta chains below all came from one sample that was sequenced in a study of shared clonotypes between healthy human individuals. Data came from immunoSEQ multiplex PCR; TCRdb stores just in-frame clones and leaves some out. The data show over 2 million clones, 85% to 95% seen once. Sequenced material: naive CD4+ T cells sorted from blood. The subset: CD45RA+ positively selected. These receptors were collected from a man aged 18 to 30 in good health.

This clone was counted once. This sequence joins TRBV18 and TRBJ2-1; TRBD2 matches at 8 bases. The V gene's germline CDR1 is KGHSH and CDR2 LQKENI. Unmatched junction bases numbered 9, after V lost 0 bases and J lost 8 bases. The CDR3 has 16 amino acids. The CDR3 loop is CASSPPSLAGLYEQFF. The DNA for the CDR3 is TGTGCCAGCTCACCACCAAGTCTAGCGGGCTTGTATGAGCAGTTCTTC.

The chain links TRBV10-3 to TRBJ2-3; D may be TRBD1 or TRBD2 (5 bases each). Germline CDR1 ENHRY, CDR2 SYGVKD. The CDR3 length is 13 residues. Trimming took off 10 bases at V and 2 bases at J, with 13 bases between the two ends. Here the CDR3 reads CANRGPYTDTQYF. The CDR3 region has the DNA TGTGCCAACCGGGGACCCTACACAGATACGCAGTATTTT.

This chain links TRBV5-8 with TRBJ2-1, with D possibly called TRBD1 or TRBD2 (6 bases each). Germline assignment: CDR1 SGHTS and CDR2 YDEGEE. The CDR3 runs 15 residues. V was clipped by 0 bases and J by 4 bases, with 11 bases between them. This chain's CDR3 is CASSLAGDNYNEQFF. Here the CDR3 DNA reads TGTGCCAGCAGCTTGGCGGGGGACAATTACAATGAGCAGTTCTTC.

This clone appeared once. V and J are TRBV11-2 and TRBJ2-3; D not certain. The germline CDR1 and CDR2 sequences are SGHAT and FQNNGV. V was shortened by 4 bases and J by 4 bases, with 15 bases between the two germline ends. CDR3 length equals 15 residues. In DNA, the CDR3 is TGTGCCAGCAGCTCATCCCCCCAGGTCGCAGATACGCAGTATTTT. Translated: CASSSSPQVADTQYF.

The chain has TRBV5-1 and TRBJ2-3; 8 nucleotides agree with TRBD1. The V gene end was trimmed by 2 bases and the J gene end by 1 base; junction bases not matched to a gene: 3. Germline V gene sequence: CDR1 SGHRS, CDR2 YFSETQ. The CDR3 has 15 residues. The CDR3 bases are TGCGCCAGCAGCTTACAGGGGGGACGCACAGATACGCAGTATTTT. Protein: CASSLQGGRTDTQYF.

This sequence joins TRBV28 and TRBJ1-5, with 9 bases aligning to TRBD1. This CDR3 comprises 15 residues. With 6 bases clipped from V and 7 bases from J, the junction kept 10 bases outside the gene matches. The germline CDR1 and CDR2 sequences are MDHEN and SYDVKM. The DNA of the CDR3 is TGTGCCAGCAGCTATACAGGGGGCGGAAGACAGCCCCAGCATTTT. It specifies CASSYTGGGRQPQHF.

This chain links TRBV10-3 with TRBJ2-1, with 9 bases fitting TRBD2. This CDR3 is 13 amino acids long. Trimming at V came to 7 bases and at J to 7 bases, leaving 5 bases not matched to a gene. In germline, CDR1 is ENHRY, CDR2 SYGVKD. CDR3 residues: CAITPLAGNEQFF. The CDR3 coding sequence is TGTGCCATCACTCCGCTAGCGGGGAATGAGCAGTTCTTC.

In DNA, the CDR3 is TGTGCCAGCAGAACAGGGGGATGGGAGCAGTACTTC. Translation: CASRTGGWEQYF. The rearrangement links TRBV2 to TRBJ2-7; TRBD1 agrees at 8 bases. Germline V gives CDR1 SNHLY, CDR2 FYNNEI. The CDR3 loop spans 12 amino acids. The V and J ends lost 6 bases and 7 bases, in that order; junction bases with no gene match: 5. Full variable domain (remainder filled in from reference TRBV2 and TRBJ2-7): EPEVTQTPSHQVTQMGQEVILRCVPISNHLYFYWYRQILGQKVEFLVSFYNNEISEKSEIFDDQFSVERPDGSNFTLKIRSTKLEDSAMYFCASRTGGWEQYFGPGTRLTVT.

As to this clone: Distinct nucleotide sequences in the sample also encode this CDR3. V and J are TRBV28 and TRBJ2-1; D may be TRBD2 (5 bases). CDR1 MDHEN and CDR2 SYDVKM come from the germline V gene. The CDR3 is 14 amino acids. Trimming stripped 2 bases from V and 2 bases from J, with 7 bases between. The CDR3 protein is CASSLSGAYNEQFF. Here the CDR3 DNA reads TGTGCCAGCAGTTTAAGCGGTGCCTACAATGAGCAGTTCTTC.

DNA of the CDR3: TGTGCCAGCAGTTCGCAGGGGAGCGGGGGAAGCGAGCAGTACTTC. Its translation is CASSSQGSGGSEQYF. The chain carries TRBV6-6 and TRBJ2-7; 8 positions agree with TRBD2. Unmatched junction bases numbered 11, after V lost 4 bases and J lost 6 bases. CDR3 length equals 15 residues. Germline CDR1 is MNHNY and CDR2 is SVGAGI (reference sequence).

The chain recombines TRBV19 with TRBJ1-4, with 10 bases aligning to TRBD1. The CDR3 spans 15 residues. The ends lost 5 bases at V and 8 bases at J; junction bases unmatched: 8. Germline assignment: CDR1 LNHDA and CDR2 SQIVND (reference sequence). The DNA for the CDR3 is TGTGCCAGTAGTGCGGGACAGGGGCGGGGAGAAAAACTGTTTTTT. Translated, it gives CASSAGQGRGEKLFF.

The rearrangement links TRBV27 to TRBJ1-2, with TRBD1 matching 9 bases. With 5 bases clipped from V and 12 bases from J, the junction kept 13 bases outside the gene matches. The germline V gene has CDR1 MNHEY and CDR2 SMNVEV (reference sequence). The CDR3 spans 14 residues. This CDR3 is CASSISGTGRVHTF. In nucleotides, the CDR3 is TGTGCCAGCAGTATCTCCGGGACAGGGAGGGTCCACACCTTC.

The V call is TRBV6-5, the J call TRBJ2-7; no clear D. Germline V gives CDR1 MNHEY, CDR2 SVGAGI. This CDR3 has 11 residues. With 5 bases removed from V and 3 bases from J, the gap between germline ends came to 5 bases. CDR3 region: CASSPNYEQYF. CDR3 bases: TGTGCCAGCAGTCCTAACTACGAGCAGTACTTC.

The V gene is TRBV5-4, the J gene TRBJ1-6, with 8 nucleotides matching TRBD1. Germline CDR1 SGHNT, CDR2 YYREEE (reference sequence). Trimming took 4 bases from V and 3 from J; bases not matched to a gene: 6. CDR3 length: 16 amino acids. The CDR3 DNA follows: TGTGCCAGCAGCGAGGGACAGGTGCTCTATAATTCACCCCTCCACTTT. It translates to CASSEGQVLYNSPLHF.

The genes are TRBV2 and TRBJ1-6, with D possibly being TRBD1 (6 bases). The CDR3 totals 15 residues. Germline values: CDR1 SNHLY, CDR2 FYNNEI. Trimming removed 1 base from V and 7 bases from J, with 11 bases in between. CDR3 coding DNA: TGTGCCAGCAGTGAAGAGACAGGCCTCAATTCACCCCTCCACTTT. Amino acids: CASSEETGLNSPLHF.

J is TRBJ1-1 and V is TRBV10-3, with 9 bases fitting TRBD1. There are 13 residues in the CDR3. With V trimmed by 10 bases and J by 1 base, 4 bases remained unmatched. Germline V gene data show CDR1 as ENHRY and CDR2 as SYGVKD. The CDR3 DNA reads as TGTGCCACCACAGGGGGCAGGAACACTGAAGCTTTCTTT. Its translation: CATTGGRNTEAFF.

This clone was observed once. This chain joins TRBV10-3 and TRBJ2-2; no reliable D call. The CDR3 loop spans 16 amino acids. The V end lost 0 bases, the J end lost 7 bases, and 15 bases lay between the germline ends. Per germline, CDR1 ENHRY and CDR2 SYGVKD. Written as DNA, the CDR3 is TGTGCCATCAGTGAGTCGGGGTTGGTAGTCGGCGGGGAGCTGTTTTTT. Protein: CAISESGLVVGGELFF.

This chain connects TRBV5-6 to TRBJ1-5; D is unclear. V was trimmed by 0 bases and J by 4 bases, leaving 17 bases between them. Germline-derived CDR1 and CDR2 are SGHDT and YYEEEE. This CDR3 spans 17 amino acids. The CDR3 coding sequence is TGTGCCAGCAGCTTGGGGGCTGGCAGGAATAGAAATCAGCCCCAGCATTTT. Protein: CASSLGAGRNRNQPQHF.

On this clone: Other DNA sequences in this sample translate to the same CDR3. This chain connects TRBV10-3 to TRBJ2-1; D unresolved. The germline CDR1 and CDR2 sequences are ENHRY and SYGVKD. There are 12 residues in the CDR3. Trimming stripped 0 bases from V and 5 bases from J, with 2 bases between. The CDR3 DNA sequence: TGTGCCATCAGTGAGTCTGACAATGAGCAGTTCTTC. The encoded protein is CAISESDNEQFF.

This chain uses TRBV11-3 with TRBJ1-2; D gene uncertain. The V end was cut by 5 bases, the J end by 0 bases, with 22 bases between. Germline CDR1 SGHNT, CDR2 YENEEA. The CDR3 has 18 amino acids. CDR3 DNA: TGTGCCAGCAGCGAGTTTAGCCCCAGAACCGCAACTAACTATGGCTACACCTTC. Translation: CASSEFSPRTATNYGYTF.

The V and J genes are TRBV19 and TRBJ2-3; possible D gene TRBD2, 5 bases. V gave up 3 bases and J gave up 1 base, with 11 bases separating them. The CDR3 is 15 amino acids. Germline values: CDR1 LNHDA, CDR2 SQIVND (reference sequence). CDR3 amino acids: CASSMGGSGTDTQYF. CDR3 nucleotide sequence: TGTGCCAGTAGTATGGGCGGGTCGGGCACAGATACGCAGTATTTT.

Remarks on this clone: Other DNA variants within this sample encode the same CDR3. The rearrangement joins TRBV2 to TRBJ1-5; TRBD1 matches at 8 bases. Germline V gene data show CDR1 as SNHLY and CDR2 as FYNNEI. V was clipped by 8 bases and J by 1 base; unmatched bases: 4. CDR3 length equals 14 residues. CDR3 nucleotide sequence: TGTGCCAGCTCGCGGGACAGGAGCAATCAGCCCCAGCATTTT. Translating it yields CASSRDRSNQPQHF.

V gene TRBV6-1 combines with J gene TRBJ1-2; TRBD1 is a possible D gene (6 bases). CDR3 length: 13 residues. Trimming cost V 3 bases and J 8 bases, with 13 bases left between them. Per germline, CDR1 MNHNS and CDR2 SASEGT. DNA for the CDR3: TGTGCCAGCAGTGAGGGGGCCCGGTGGGGCTACACCTTC. Protein product: CASSEGARWGYTF.